These T cell receptor beta chains were read from a single sample in a study of blood T cell repertoires in COVID-19. The repertoire was sequenced with immunoSEQ multiplex PCR; TCRdb's copy has only in-frame clones and lacks some. This sample has tens of thousands of clones, with roughly 88% found just once. The sample taken for sequencing was peripheral blood. The receptors originated from a man of 80 years or more with acute or convalescent COVID-19. Both conserved end residues are part of each CDR3. A D gene is named only where the DNA matches it firmly. Size values are once, few and many counts, or a class for expanded clones, and some rows have none.

D	size	V	CDR3
-	-	TRBV27	CASSSSLRAETQYF
TRBD1	-	TRBV19	CASNGQAAGNTIYF
-	once	TRBV5-4	CASSSVSDTQYF
TRBD1	-	TRBV29-1	CSVGPGQNVYGYTF
-	-	TRBV9	CASSVAPTDTQYF
TRBD1	few	TRBV19	CASRTGTAYNSPLHF
-	-	TRBV28	CASSFDRGVSTDTQYF
TRBD1	-	TRBV6-4	CASRQGPTNTGELFF
-	-	TRBV21-1	CASSKFLGTGAKYPRSHENTEAFF
TRBD1	-	TRBV5-1	CASSLAGTGDQPQHF
TRBD1	once	TRBV2	CASSGIGQGDEQFF
-	-	TRBV4-2	CASSQDSGGDSPLHF
-	-	TRBV29-1	CSVGGRDHGTTEAFF
-	few	TRBV7-2	CASSGRGRRTEAFF
-	-	TRBV10-2	CASTPGNYGYTF
-	-	TRBV27	CASSSGGAGQGPQHF
TRBD1	-	TRBV6-5	CASSFTRQGKNEQFF
TRBD1	-	TRBV6-5	CASQTGGPGELFF
TRBD1	-	TRBV2	CASSAQGAGVRTEAFF
TRBD2	-	TRBV12-3/TRBV12-4	CASSPGRVTQYF
-	few	TRBV6-1	CASSARGSEASRNQPQHF
TRBD1	-	TRBV30	CAWSEGGTGSYEQYF
TRBD1	-	TRBV18	CASSPGTGLKNYGYTF
TRBD1	-	TRBV7-2	CASTDRGTGSETQYF
TRBD1	once	TRBV7-9	CASSRGDSPNYGYTF
TRBD2	-	TRBV11-2	CASSLGTSGGAFETQYF
-	-	TRBV7-2	CASSPDFTGELFF
-	-	TRBV7-6	CASSLAARGITGELFF
-	-	TRBV18	CASSPSKDYGYTF
TRBD2	-	TRBV9	CASSPPSGTSGGEQFF
TRBD2	-	TRBV4-2	CASSQPGLAGVLGEQFF
-	-	TRBV5-6	CASSPWTVLFPDTTEAFF
-	-	TRBV5-4	CASSSDSGETQYF
-	-	TRBV19	CASSSQGFGNTIYF
-	once	TRBV6-5	CASSYGRQVNTEAFF
TRBD1	-	TRBV5-1	CASSSGTGVMNTEAFF
-	-	TRBV19	CASSSAAPGTQYF
TRBD1	-	TRBV4-3	CASSQRQGRNSPLHF
-	-	TRBV5-1	CASSLAARYNEQFF
-	-	TRBV5-6	CASSLEGGMNTEAFF
TRBD2	-	TRBV12-3/TRBV12-4	CASSRGGQTQYF
TRBD2	few	TRBV11-2	CASSLVRGGEQYF
TRBD1	-	TRBV6-5	CASSYSGTENSPLHF
-	-	TRBV11-2	CASSTSGTSNTGELFF
TRBD1	-	TRBV30	CACRGQGWSQPQHF
-	-	TRBV5-6	CASSRRGSQYF